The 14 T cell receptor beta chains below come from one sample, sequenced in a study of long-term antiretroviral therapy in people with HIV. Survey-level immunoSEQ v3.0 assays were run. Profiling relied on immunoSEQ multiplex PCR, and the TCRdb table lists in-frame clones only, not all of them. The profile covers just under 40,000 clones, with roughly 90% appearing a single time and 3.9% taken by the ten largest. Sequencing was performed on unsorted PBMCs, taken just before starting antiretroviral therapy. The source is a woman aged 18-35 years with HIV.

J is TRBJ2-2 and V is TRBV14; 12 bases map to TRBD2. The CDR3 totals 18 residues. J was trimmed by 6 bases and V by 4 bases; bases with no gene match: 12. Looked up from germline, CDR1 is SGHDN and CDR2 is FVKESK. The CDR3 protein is CASSPGLLAGGSPGELFF. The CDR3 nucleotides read TGTGCCAGCAGCCCCGGTCTACTAGCGGGAGGATCGCCCGGGGAGCTGTTTTTT.

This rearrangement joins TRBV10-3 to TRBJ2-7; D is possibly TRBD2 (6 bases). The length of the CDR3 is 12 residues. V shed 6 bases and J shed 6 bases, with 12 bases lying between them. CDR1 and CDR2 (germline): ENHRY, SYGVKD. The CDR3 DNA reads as TGTGCCATCAGGGCGGGACCACCCGAGCAGTACTTC. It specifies CAIRAGPPEQYF.

In DNA, the CDR3 is TGTGCCAGCAGCTCAATCTCCGGGACTAGCGGCAAGTACCAAGAGACCCAGTACTTC. The encoded protein is CASSSISGTSGKYQETQYF. V usage is TRBV5-4 and J usage is TRBJ2-5, with 11 positions matching TRBD2. The CDR3 is 19 amino acids. The V gene's germline CDR1 is SGHNT and CDR2 YYREEE (reference sequence). The V gene end was trimmed by 3 bases and the J gene end by 0 bases; junction bases not matched to a gene: 13.

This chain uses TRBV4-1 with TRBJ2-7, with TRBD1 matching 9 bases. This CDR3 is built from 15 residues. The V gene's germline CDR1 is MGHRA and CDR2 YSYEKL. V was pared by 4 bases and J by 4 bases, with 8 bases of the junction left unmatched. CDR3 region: CASSPTGTGRYEQYF. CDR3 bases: TGCGCCAGCAGCCCGACCGGGACAGGGCGATACGAGCAGTACTTC.

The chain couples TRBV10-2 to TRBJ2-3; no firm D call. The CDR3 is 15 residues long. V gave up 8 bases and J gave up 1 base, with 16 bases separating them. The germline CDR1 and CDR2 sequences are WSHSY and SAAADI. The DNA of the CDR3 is TGCGCCAGCGGGTGGGCAGCTCGAGGCACAGATACGCAGTATTTT. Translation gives CASGWAARGTDTQYF.

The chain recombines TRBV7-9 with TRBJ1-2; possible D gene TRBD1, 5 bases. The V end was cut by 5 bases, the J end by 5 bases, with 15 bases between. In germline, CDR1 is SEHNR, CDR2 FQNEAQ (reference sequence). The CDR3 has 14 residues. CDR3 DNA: TGTGCCAGCAGCATTGGGGCACCCCCGTATGGCTACACCTTC. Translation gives CASSIGAPPYGYTF.

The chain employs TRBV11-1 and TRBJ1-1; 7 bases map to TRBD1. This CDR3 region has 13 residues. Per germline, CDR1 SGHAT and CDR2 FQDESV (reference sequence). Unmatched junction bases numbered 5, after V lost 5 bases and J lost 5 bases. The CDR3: CASSVGTATEAFF. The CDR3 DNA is TGTGCCAGCAGCGTTGGGACAGCTACTGAAGCTTTCTTT.

The CDR3 bases are TGTGCCAGCAGTCCCGGGACAGGGGTAGCTGGGGCCAACGTCCTGACTTTC. This translates into CASSPGTGVAGANVLTF. The chain joins TRBV2 to TRBJ2-6; 10 nucleotides match TRBD1. Germline V gene lookup returns CDR1 SNHLY and CDR2 FYNNEI. Trimming cost V 5 bases and J 2 bases; bases outside gene matches: 6. The CDR3 spans 17 residues.

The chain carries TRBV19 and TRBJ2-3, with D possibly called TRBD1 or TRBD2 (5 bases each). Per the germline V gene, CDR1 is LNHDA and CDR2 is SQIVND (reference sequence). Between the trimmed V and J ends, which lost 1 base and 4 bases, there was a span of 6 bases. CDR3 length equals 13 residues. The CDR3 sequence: CASSIAGPDTQYF. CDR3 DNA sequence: TGTGCCAGTAGTATAGCGGGACCAGATACGCAGTATTTT.

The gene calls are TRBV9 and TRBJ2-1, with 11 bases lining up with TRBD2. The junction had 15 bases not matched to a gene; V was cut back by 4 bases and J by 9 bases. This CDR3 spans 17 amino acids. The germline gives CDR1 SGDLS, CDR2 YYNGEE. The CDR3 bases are TGTGCCAGCAGCACGCGACTAGCGGGACCGCCGATCCGTGAGCAGTTCTTC. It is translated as CASSTRLAGPPIREQFF.

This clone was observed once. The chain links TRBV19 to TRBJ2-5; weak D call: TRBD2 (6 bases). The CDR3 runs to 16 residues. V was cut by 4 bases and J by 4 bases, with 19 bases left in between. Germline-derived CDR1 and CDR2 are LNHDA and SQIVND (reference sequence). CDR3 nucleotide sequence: TGTGCCAGTAGTAGAGACCCGGGACGGCGGGGAGAGACCCAGTACTTC. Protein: CASSRDPGRRGETQYF.

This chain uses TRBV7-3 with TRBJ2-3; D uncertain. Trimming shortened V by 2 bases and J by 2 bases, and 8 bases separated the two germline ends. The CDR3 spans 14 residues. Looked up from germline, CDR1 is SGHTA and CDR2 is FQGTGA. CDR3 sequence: CASSLESNTDTQYF. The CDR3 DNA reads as TGTGCCAGCAGCTTAGAATCGAACACAGATACGCAGTATTTT. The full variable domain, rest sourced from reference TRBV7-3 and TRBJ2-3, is GAGVSQTPSNKVTEKGKYVELRCDPISGHTALYWYRQSLGQGPEFLIYFQGTGAADDSGLPNDRFFAVRPEGSVSTLKIQRTERGDSAVYLCASSLESNTDTQYFGPGTRLTVL.

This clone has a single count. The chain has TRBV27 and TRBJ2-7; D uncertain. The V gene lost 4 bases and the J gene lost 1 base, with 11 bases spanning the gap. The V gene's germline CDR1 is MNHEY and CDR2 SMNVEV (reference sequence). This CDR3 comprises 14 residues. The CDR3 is CASSYQVGSYEQYF. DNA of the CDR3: TGTGCCAGCAGTTATCAGGTTGGGTCCTACGAGCAGTACTTC.

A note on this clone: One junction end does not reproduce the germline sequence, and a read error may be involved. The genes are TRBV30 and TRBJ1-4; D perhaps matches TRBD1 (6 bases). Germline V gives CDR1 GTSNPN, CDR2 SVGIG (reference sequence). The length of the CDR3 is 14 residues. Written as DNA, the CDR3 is TGTGCCTGGAGTACAGGGTGTCCGGGGGAAAAACTGCTTTTT. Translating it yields CAWSTGCPGEKLLF.